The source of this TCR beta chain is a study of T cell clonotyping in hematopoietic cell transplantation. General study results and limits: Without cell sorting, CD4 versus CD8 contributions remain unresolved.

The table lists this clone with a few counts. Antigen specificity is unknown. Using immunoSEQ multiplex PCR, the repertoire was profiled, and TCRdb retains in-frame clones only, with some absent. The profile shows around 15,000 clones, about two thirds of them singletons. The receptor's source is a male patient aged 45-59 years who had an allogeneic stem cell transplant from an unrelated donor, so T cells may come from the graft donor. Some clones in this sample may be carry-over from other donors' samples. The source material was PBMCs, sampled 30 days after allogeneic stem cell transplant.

CDR3 protein: CASSRYRDRGHGNTEAFF. CDR3 nucleotides: TGTGCCAGCAGCAGATACCGGGACAGGGGGCACGGGAACACTGAAGCTTTCTTT. The chain uses TRBV13 and TRBJ1-1, with TRBD1 identical over 12 bases. The CDR3 loop spans 18 amino acids. J was trimmed by 1 base and V by 5 bases; bases with no gene match: 11. Germline V gives CDR1 PRHDT, CDR2 FYEKMQ (reference sequence).